Below, 14 T cell receptor beta chains from the same sample are listed, as sequenced in a study of OX40 agonist ivuxolimab in advanced cancers. The method was immunoSEQ multiplex PCR; TCRdb's version includes in-frame clones alone and lacks a portion of them. The profile shows 70,000 to 95,000 clones, 85% to 95% of them singletons. Sequencing was performed on CD4+ or CD8+ T cells sorted from blood, taken in a trial of the OX40 agonist ivuxolimab. These receptors all come from an adult with an advanced solid tumor such as melanoma, head and neck, liver or kidney cancer.

V and J are TRBV5-4 and TRBJ2-1, with D perhaps TRBD2 (5 bases). Germline CDR1 SGHNT, CDR2 YYREEE (reference sequence). The CDR3 length is 15 residues. Trimming stripped 4 bases from V and 3 bases from J, with 14 bases between. Written as DNA, the CDR3 is TGTGCCAGCAGCCCAAGGAGGCCCGACTACAATGAGCAGTTCTTC. Its protein is CASSPRRPDYNEQFF.

The V gene is TRBV10-1, the J gene TRBJ1-5; no firm D call. The CDR3 sequence is 13 residues long. Germline values: CDR1 WNHNN, CDR2 SYGVQD (reference sequence). Trimming took 6 bases from V and 5 from J, leaving 11 bases between them. CDR3 in amino acids: CASRTCKDQPQHF. The CDR3 nucleotides read TGCGCCAGCAGGACCTGTAAGGATCAGCCCCAGCATTTT.

In regard to this clone: Other DNA sequences of this sample code for an identical CDR3. The rearrangement links TRBV9 to TRBJ2-2; no definite D call. The CDR3 extends over 14 amino acids. Looked up from germline, CDR1 is SGDLS and CDR2 is YYNGEE. V was clipped by 0 bases and J by 1 base, with 4 bases between them. CDR3 amino acids: CASSVVGNTGELFF. As DNA, the CDR3 is TGTGCCAGCAGCGTAGTGGGGAACACCGGGGAGCTGTTTTTT.

V gene TRBV7-3 combines with J gene TRBJ1-3; D gene ambiguous. Looked up from germline, CDR1 is SGHTA and CDR2 is FQGTGA. The CDR3 is made up of 13 amino acids. The V end was cut by 5 bases, the J end by 7 bases, with 12 bases between. For the CDR3, the DNA is TGTGCCAGCAGCCTTACCCCCGGGAACACCATATATTTT. This gives the protein CASSLTPGNTIYF.

Concerning this clone itself: A junction end diverges from the germline sequence, so it may reflect a read error. The gene calls are TRBV7-9 and TRBJ2-3, with TRBD2 matching 11 bases. The CDR3 sequence is 13 residues long. Germline V gene lookup returns CDR1 SEHNR and CDR2 FQNEAQ (reference sequence). The CDR3 bases are TGTGCCAGCAGCCTAGCGGGGGGATATACGCAGTATTTT. This sequence encodes CASSLAGGYTQYF.

Comment on this clone: The sample holds other DNA sequences that translate to the same CDR3. V usage is TRBV2 and J usage is TRBJ2-3; 8 bases are a match to TRBD2. The germline V gene has CDR1 SNHLY and CDR2 FYNNEI. V dropped 6 bases and J dropped 6; count of bases not matched to a gene: 8. The CDR3 loop spans 14 amino acids. As DNA, the CDR3 is TGTGCCAGCAGACCGGGACTAGGGGCCGATACGCAGTATTTT. Protein: CASRPGLGADTQYF.

The CDR3 here is CASSPPGGMVRYGYTF. CDR3 in DNA: TGTGCCAGCAGCCCCCCAGGGGGTATGGTCCGGTATGGCTACACCTTC. V usage is TRBV7-9 and J usage is TRBJ1-2, with 7 bases identical to TRBD1. V gave up 5 bases and J gave up 5 bases; unmatched junction bases: 14. Germline V gene lookup returns CDR1 SEHNR and CDR2 FQNEAQ (reference sequence). The CDR3 is made up of 16 amino acids.

This rearrangement joins TRBV6-1 to TRBJ2-7, with 9 bases identical to TRBD2. The CDR3 consists of 15 residues. The ends lost 6 bases at V and 1 base at J; junction bases unmatched: 7. Germline V CDR1 and CDR2: MNHNS, SASEGT. CDR3: CASRRALAGSYEQYF. The CDR3 DNA follows: TGTGCCAGCAGGAGGGCACTAGCGGGTTCCTACGAGCAGTACTTC.

The rearrangement joins TRBV9 to TRBJ1-1; 7 bases map to TRBD1. The CDR3 loop spans 14 amino acids. Losses at the gene ends were 0 bases for V and 3 bases for J; bases not matched to a gene: 2. Germline CDR1 SGDLS, CDR2 YYNGEE. Here the CDR3 DNA reads TGTGCCAGCAGCGTAGTAGGGACAGACACTGAAGCTTTCTTT. It encodes CASSVVGTDTEAFF.

This clone was observed a handful of times. V gene TRBV19 combines with J gene TRBJ1-4, with 7 bases lining up with TRBD1. Germline assignment: CDR1 LNHDA and CDR2 SQIVND (reference sequence). Germline trimming cut 2 bases from V and 12 bases from J; bases unmatched to any gene: 12. This CDR3 has 15 amino acids. The CDR3 reads CASSISQGQVRELFF. CDR3 in DNA: TGTGCCAGTAGTATATCCCAAGGACAGGTGAGGGAACTGTTTTTT.

The V gene is TRBV6-5, the J gene TRBJ2-7, with 8 bases that match TRBD2. This CDR3 has 14 residues. Germline V CDR1 and CDR2: MNHEY, SVGAGI. Losses at the gene ends were 5 bases for V and 4 bases for J; bases not matched to a gene: 7. The CDR3 DNA sequence: TGTGCCAGCAGTGAATCGGGAGGGCCATACGAGCAGTACTTC. This codes for CASSESGGPYEQYF.

CDR3 residues: CASSIRGQAYEQYF. In DNA, the CDR3 is TGTGCCAGTAGTATACGCGGACAGGCATACGAGCAGTACTTC. The V gene is TRBV19, the J gene TRBJ2-5; 7 nucleotides align to TRBD1. Matching the DNA end better, TRBJ2-7 makes the J call doubtful. The CDR3 sequence is 14 residues long. The germline CDR1 and CDR2 sequences are LNHDA and SQIVND (reference sequence).

The rearrangement joins TRBV10-3 to TRBJ1-5, with 7 positions matching TRBD1. The CDR3 runs 13 residues. CDR1 is ENHRY and CDR2 is SYGVKD in the germline V gene. Germline trimming cut 5 bases from V and 5 bases from J; bases unmatched to any gene: 3. For the CDR3, the DNA is TGTGCCATCAGTCGAGACAGGGATCAGCCCCAGCATTTT. Translation gives CAISRDRDQPQHF.

The chain joins TRBV7-2 to TRBJ2-7; D is uncertain. Between the trimmed V and J ends, which lost 3 bases and 5 bases, there was a span of 5 bases. CDR1 and CDR2 (germline): SGHTA, FQGNSA. The length of the CDR3 is 11 residues. CDR3 DNA: TGTGCCAGCAGCTTGGGCAACGAGCAGTACTTC. Protein product: CASSLGNEQYF.